This TCR beta chain was retrieved from a study of blood T cell repertoires in COVID-19. The CDR3 has 16 amino acids. Germline-derived CDR1 and CDR2 are LGHNA and YNFKEQ. Trimming at V came to 2 bases and at J to 7 bases, leaving 7 bases not matched to a gene. This table comes from immunoSEQ multiplex PCR, and its TCRdb copy is limited to in-frame clones, with some not included. The data contain around 300,000 clones, approximately 86% of them singletons. Sequenced input: peripheral blood. The receptor's source is a woman in her thirties who had recovered from COVID-19. The chain uses TRBV4-2 and TRBJ2-1; 11 bases fit TRBD2. The CDR3 DNA reads TGTGCCAGCAGCCAAATAGCGGGGGGGCGAGGGAATGAGCAGTTCTTC. Translation gives CASSQIAGGRGNEQFF.